This passage covers 2 T cell receptor beta chains from one sample sequenced in a study of shared clonotypes between healthy human individuals. Only in-frame clones appear in the TCRdb table, and some are missing; sequencing was by immunoSEQ multiplex PCR. Counted here are about 2.3 million clones, 85% to 95% occurring once; the ten biggest clones make up under 0.45%. The specimen was naive CD4+ T cells from PBMCs. The sample's subset: CD45RA+ positively selected. Receptor source: a man aged 18 to 30 in good health. Some clones in this sample may be carry-over from other donors' samples.

This clone was found once. The chain combines TRBV28 with TRBJ2-7; 10 nucleotides align to TRBD2. V lost 6 bases and J lost 3; bases outside the gene matches: 8. Germline values: CDR1 MDHEN, CDR2 SYDVKM. This CDR3 comprises 15 residues. CDR3 coding DNA: TGTGCCAGCAGGCGGGTCCTAGCGGGAGACTACGAGCAGTACTTC. Its translation is CASRRVLAGDYEQYF.

The chain links TRBV5-1 to TRBJ2-5; D may match TRBD1 or TRBD2 (5 bases each). Germline loops: CDR1 SGHRS, CDR2 YFSETQ. V dropped 4 bases and J dropped 5 bases, with 21 bases sitting between them. This CDR3 spans 16 amino acids. This CDR3 is CASSPGTGPEGETQYF. DNA for the CDR3: TGCGCCAGCAGCCCTGGGACGGGACCAGAGGGGGAGACCCAGTACTTC.